A selection of T cell receptor beta chains follows, all from one sample in a study of cytomegalovirus exposure and HLA in healthy donors. The repertoire was sequenced with immunoSEQ multiplex PCR; TCRdb's copy has only in-frame clones and lacks some. Seen here are under 150,000 clones, around 81% observed once, and the top ten hold 0.6% to 0.7%. The sample consisted of PBMCs. These receptors all stem from a man aged 18 to 29 in good health and CMV-seronegative. Both conserved end residues are part of each CDR3. D genes are given only for firm matches. Rows may omit the clone size; those that give it use once, few, many or a size class.

>TRBV7-9|-|TRBJ1-1|TRBD1
TGTGCCAGCAGCTTAAGACCCGGGACAGGGAGGCCTGAAGCTTTCTTT
CASSLRPGTGRPEAFF
>TRBV5-4|-|TRBJ2-7|TRBD1
TGTGCCAGCAGCTTGGCCGGGACAGTCTCCTACGAGCAGTACTTC
CASSLAGTVSYEQYF
>TRBV28|-|TRBJ2-7|-
TGTGCCAGCAGTTCCCGGACAGTCCTTAGGGAGGAGCAGTACTTC
CASSSRTVLREEQYF
>TRBV7-9|-|TRBJ1-1|-
TGTGCCAGCAGCTTAGAGGCGGCTACCACTGAAGCTTTCTTT
CASSLEAATTEAFF
>TRBV10-2|-|TRBJ1-1|-
TGCGCCAGCACAGGGTCCTTGAACACTGAAGCTTTCTTT
CASTGSLNTEAFF
>TRBV4-1|-|TRBJ1-2|-
TGCGCCAGCAGCCAACCCGGTAATAAGAAGTTTATCGGCTACACCTTC
CASSQPGNKKFIGYTF
>TRBV7-9|-|TRBJ1-1|TRBD1
TGTGCCAGCAGCTTAGAGGGACAGGGGCGGTCTGAAGCTTTCTTT
CASSLEGQGRSEAFF
>TRBV6-1|few|TRBJ1-6|-
TGTGCCAGCAGTGTCGGGGGTAATAATTCACCCCTCCACTTT
CASSVGGNNSPLHF
>TRBV28|-|TRBJ2-7|-
TGTGCCAGCAGTTTTCGGGGGGCGATAGTAGTCTACGAGCAGTACTTC
CASSFRGAIVVYEQYF
>TRBV9|-|TRBJ1-4|-
-
CASSVGPGDRNEKLFF
>TRBV30|once|TRBJ2-7|-
TGTGCCTGGAGCGCCGGGTCCTACGAGCAGTACTTC
CAWSAGSYEQYF
>TRBV29-1|-|TRBJ1-4|-
TGCAGCGTGGGACACTTTACCGAAAAACTGTTTTTT
CSVGHFTEKLFF
>TRBV5-4|few|TRBJ2-6|-
TGTGCCAGCAGCTTGGAAGGACTGAGCTCTGGGGCCAACGTCCTGACTTTC
CASSLEGLSSGANVLTF
>TRBV5-5|-|TRBJ1-2|-
TGTGCCAGCAGCTTACAGGCTAACTATGGCTACACCTTC
CASSLQANYGYTF
>TRBV6-4|few|TRBJ2-3|TRBD2
TGTGCCAGCAGTGAGACTAGCGGGGGCGCAGATACGCAGTATTTT
CASSETSGGADTQYF
>TRBV9|-|TRBJ2-5|TRBD1
TGTGCCAGCAGCGTTCACGACAGGGCAAAAGAGACCCAGTACTTC
CASSVHDRAKETQYF
>TRBV11-3|once|TRBJ2-7|-
TGTGCCAGCAGCCAAAAGGGGGACAAGTACTACGAGCAGTACTTC
CASSQKGDKYYEQYF
>TRBV6-1|-|TRBJ1-4|-
TGTGCCAGCAGCGCTAGACGGAATGAAAAACTGTTTTTT
CASSARRNEKLFF
>TRBV7-3|-|TRBJ2-2|-
TGTGCCAGCAGCCCCCCTTTAGGGCTAGCTGGCACCGGGGAGCTGTTTTTT
CASSPPLGLAGTGELFF
>TRBV25-1|-|TRBJ2-7|-
TGTGCCAGCAGTGAATGGTCAGGGGCCGTTTCCGAGCAGTACTTC
CASSEWSGAVSEQYF
>TRBV27|-|TRBJ1-1|-
TGTGCCAGCAGTTTATTGGCAGTTAACACTGAAGCTTTCTTT
CASSLLAVNTEAFF
>TRBV10-2|few|TRBJ1-2|-
TGCGCCAGCAGTGAGGACGGGAACTATGGCTACACCTTC
CASSEDGNYGYTF
>TRBV7-6|-|TRBJ1-5|-
TGTGCCAGCAGCCCACTGAATCAGCCCCAGCATTTT
CASSPLNQPQHF
>TRBV6-1|-|TRBJ2-7|-
TGTGCCAGCAGCGAGATGTTGTACGAGCAGTACTTC
CASSEMLYEQYF